This is a list of T cell receptor beta chains from one sample in a study of cytomegalovirus exposure and HLA in healthy donors. TCRdb's copy holds only in-frame clones and misses some; the assay was immunoSEQ multiplex PCR. This table holds about 190,000 clones, roughly 77% found once. Sequenced input: PBMCs. These receptor sequences come from a woman aged 25 to 45 in good health and CMV-seropositive. The CDR3 runs from the conserved cysteine through the conserved F or W. The D gene is left open where the match is weak. Not all rows give a size; the values are once, few, many and, for expanded clones, a class.

j_gene: TRBJ2-2
v_gene: TRBV28
abundance: NA
d_gene: TRBD1
CDR3nt: TGTGCCAGCAGTCGGACCGGGACAGGGGGCGGCGGGGAGCTGTTTTTT
CDR3aa: CASSRTGTGGGGELFF

j_gene: TRBJ2-2
v_gene: TRBV14
abundance: NA
d_gene: TRBD2
CDR3nt: TGTGCCAGCAGCCGCATACCCCCGGGCACTAGCGGGACATTGGGAACCGGGGAGCTGTTTTTT
CDR3aa: CASSRIPPGTSGTLGTGELFF

j_gene: TRBJ2-5
v_gene: TRBV18
abundance: NA
d_gene: TRBD2
CDR3nt: TGTGCCAGCTCACTAAGCGGGAGTGGAGAGACCCGGTACTTC
CDR3aa: CASSLSGSGETRYF

j_gene: TRBJ2-2
v_gene: TRBV11-2
abundance: NA
d_gene: TRBD2
CDR3nt: TGTGCCAGCAGCTTAGAGCGGCTAGCGGGAGGCCCGGCCACCGGGGAGCTGTTTTTT
CDR3aa: CASSLERLAGGPATGELFF

j_gene: TRBJ2-1
v_gene: TRBV19
abundance: NA
d_gene: NA
CDR3nt: TGTGCCAGTAGTGCCTCCGGGACAGAGCAGTTCTTC
CDR3aa: CASSASGTEQFF

j_gene: TRBJ2-3
v_gene: TRBV6-1
abundance: medium-sized
d_gene: NA
CDR3nt: TGTGCCAGCAGTGACGGTAGCGGCACAGATACGCAGTATTTT
CDR3aa: CASSDGSGTDTQYF

j_gene: TRBJ2-7
v_gene: TRBV18
abundance: NA
d_gene: NA
CDR3nt: TGTGCCAGCTCACCAGGGAGCGAGCAGTACTTC
CDR3aa: CASSPGSEQYF

j_gene: TRBJ2-3
v_gene: TRBV11-2
abundance: NA
d_gene: TRBD2
CDR3nt: TGTGCCAGCAGCTCACTAGCGGGAGGGGGAGATACGCAGTATTTT
CDR3aa: CASSSLAGGGDTQYF

j_gene: TRBJ1-1
v_gene: TRBV19
abundance: few
d_gene: NA
CDR3nt: TGTGCCAGTAGTGACAGGCCGAACACTGAAGCTTTCTTT
CDR3aa: CASSDRPNTEAFF

j_gene: TRBJ2-2
v_gene: TRBV11-1
abundance: NA
d_gene: NA
CDR3nt: TGTGCCAGCAGCAAAGGGCGGGCCCTCACCGGGGAGCTGTTTTTT
CDR3aa: CASSKGRALTGELFF

j_gene: TRBJ2-3
v_gene: TRBV25-1
abundance: NA
d_gene: NA
CDR3nt: TGTGCCAGCAGCCGGGACACTGGCCTTGGCACAGATACGCAGTATTTT
CDR3aa: CASSRDTGLGTDTQYF

j_gene: TRBJ1-1
v_gene: TRBV19
abundance: NA
d_gene: TRBD1
CDR3nt: TGTGCCAGTAGTATTCTATGGACAGGCATGAACACTGAAGCTTTCTTT
CDR3aa: CASSILWTGMNTEAFF

j_gene: TRBJ2-7
v_gene: TRBV11-2
abundance: NA
d_gene: TRBD1
CDR3nt: TGTGCCAGCAGCAACCGGGACAGGGGGATGAGAGAGCAGTACTTC
CDR3aa: CASSNRDRGMREQYF

j_gene: TRBJ1-1
v_gene: TRBV19
abundance: NA
d_gene: TRBD1
CDR3nt: TGTGCCAGTAGTAATCAGGGGGGAGGCACTGAAGCTTTCTTT
CDR3aa: CASSNQGGGTEAFF

j_gene: TRBJ2-7
v_gene: TRBV28
abundance: NA
d_gene: TRBD1
CDR3nt: TGTGCCAGCATCGGACAGGGGGGACACGAGCAGTACTTC
CDR3aa: CASIGQGGHEQYF

j_gene: TRBJ2-7
v_gene: TRBV27
abundance: NA
d_gene: NA
CDR3nt: TGTGCCAGCAGTTTAAGAGCGAGCTTCACCTACGAGCAGTACTTC
CDR3aa: CASSLRASFTYEQYF

j_gene: TRBJ1-3
v_gene: TRBV7-9
abundance: NA
d_gene: NA
CDR3nt: TGTGCCAGCAGCTTACGGGTTCCTGGAAACACCATATATTTT
CDR3aa: CASSLRVPGNTIYF

j_gene: TRBJ1-1
v_gene: TRBV6-6
abundance: NA
d_gene: NA
CDR3nt: TGTGCCAGCACCCCCGCTCGGGGAAAGAGCACTGAAGCTTTCTTT
CDR3aa: CASTPARGKSTEAFF

j_gene: TRBJ2-7
v_gene: TRBV6-5
abundance: NA
d_gene: NA
CDR3nt: TGTGCCAGCAGGAGAGGGAACGAGCAGTACTTC
CDR3aa: CASRRGNEQYF

j_gene: TRBJ2-7
v_gene: TRBV6-7
abundance: NA
d_gene: NA
CDR3nt: TGTGCCAGCAGTTACGGGGTAGCGGCTTGCCACGAGCAGTACTTC
CDR3aa: CASSYGVAACHEQYF

j_gene: TRBJ2-7
v_gene: TRBV10-2
abundance: few
d_gene: NA
CDR3nt: TGCGCCAGCAAAGACACGTCCTACGAGCAGTACTTC
CDR3aa: CASKDTSYEQYF

j_gene: TRBJ2-5
v_gene: TRBV27
abundance: NA
d_gene: TRBD2
CDR3nt: TGTGCCAGCAGTTTCCAGGGAGGGTGGGAGACCCAGTACTTC
CDR3aa: CASSFQGGWETQYF

j_gene: TRBJ2-5
v_gene: TRBV6-4
abundance: NA
d_gene: NA
CDR3nt: TGTGCCAGTTGGTCCCAGCGGCAAGAGACCCAGTACTTC
CDR3aa: CASWSQRQETQYF

j_gene: TRBJ2-5
v_gene: TRBV29-1
abundance: NA
d_gene: NA
CDR3nt: TGCAGCGCTCAAGGGTGGCGGGCGGTCCAAGAGACCCAGTACTTC
CDR3aa: CSAQGWRAVQETQYF

j_gene: TRBJ2-3
v_gene: TRBV5-1
abundance: few
d_gene: TRBD2
CDR3nt: TGCGCCAGCAGCTTGGTGGGGACTAGCGGGCAAACTAGCACAGATACGCAGTATTTT
CDR3aa: CASSLVGTSGQTSTDTQYF

j_gene: TRBJ1-5
v_gene: TRBV28
abundance: NA
d_gene: NA
CDR3nt: TGTGCCAGCAGTTTAAGGGGAGGCCAGCCCCAGCATTTT
CDR3aa: CASSLRGGQPQHF

j_gene: TRBJ2-7
v_gene: TRBV11-1
abundance: NA
d_gene: NA
CDR3nt: TGTGCCAGCAGCCCACACCGCGGGACTCGATTTCCCGAGCAGTACTTC
CDR3aa: CASSPHRGTRFPEQYF

j_gene: TRBJ2-7
v_gene: TRBV5-1
abundance: few
d_gene: TRBD1
CDR3nt: TGCGCCAGCAGCCCCTATGGGGGGACAGGGGTCGAGCAGTACTTC
CDR3aa: CASSPYGGTGVEQYF

j_gene: TRBJ2-7
v_gene: TRBV28
abundance: NA
d_gene: TRBD1
CDR3nt: TGTGCCAGCAGTTCTCCGGGACAGGGGGCGCCCGAGCAGTACTTC
CDR3aa: CASSSPGQGAPEQYF

j_gene: TRBJ2-5
v_gene: TRBV9
abundance: NA
d_gene: TRBD2
CDR3nt: TGTGCCAGCAGCCCAGGGACTAGCGGGGTCCAAGAGACCCAGTACTTC
CDR3aa: CASSPGTSGVQETQYF

j_gene: TRBJ1-2
v_gene: TRBV4-1
abundance: NA
d_gene: TRBD1
CDR3nt: TGCGCCAGCGGAGGGGGACAGGGTTCCTCTAACTATGGCTACACCTTC
CDR3aa: CASGGGQGSSNYGYTF

j_gene: TRBJ2-7
v_gene: TRBV4-1
abundance: few
d_gene: NA
CDR3nt: TGCGCCAGCAGCCAAGATGAATTCGGTAGCGGATACGAGCAGTACTTC
CDR3aa: CASSQDEFGSGYEQYF

j_gene: TRBJ2-7
v_gene: TRBV11-2
abundance: NA
d_gene: TRBD1
CDR3nt: TGTGCCAGCAGCCCCTTGGTCTTGACAGGGGTAGGCTCCGAGCAGTACTTC
CDR3aa: CASSPLVLTGVGSEQYF

j_gene: TRBJ2-2
v_gene: TRBV10-1
abundance: NA
d_gene: NA
CDR3nt: TGCGCCAGCAGTTCCCGCTGGAGGGGAGAGGACACCGGGGAGCTGTTTTTT
CDR3aa: CASSSRWRGEDTGELFF

j_gene: TRBJ2-2
v_gene: TRBV7-2
abundance: NA
d_gene: TRBD2
CDR3nt: TGTGCCAGCAGGGCTAGCGGGAACACCGGGGAGCTGTTTTTT
CDR3aa: CASRASGNTGELFF

j_gene: TRBJ1-1
v_gene: TRBV15
abundance: NA
d_gene: NA
CDR3nt: TGTGCCACCAGCAGAGATACTGGGGCGAACACTGAAGCTTTCTTT
CDR3aa: CATSRDTGANTEAFF

j_gene: TRBJ2-3
v_gene: TRBV5-1
abundance: NA
d_gene: NA
CDR3nt: TGCGCCAGCAGCTTGCGCTCGGGGGGCGATACGCAGTATTTT
CDR3aa: CASSLRSGGDTQYF

j_gene: TRBJ2-3
v_gene: TRBV28
abundance: NA
d_gene: NA
CDR3nt: TGTGCCAGCAGTTTGGCTCAGGGTGTAGCAGATACGCAGTATTTT
CDR3aa: CASSLAQGVADTQYF

j_gene: TRBJ2-7
v_gene: TRBV7-7
abundance: NA
d_gene: TRBD2
CDR3nt: TGTGCTAGCAGCTTAAGCGGGATGGGGGGCGAGCAGTACTTC
CDR3aa: CASSLSGMGGEQYF

j_gene: TRBJ1-2
v_gene: TRBV7-9
abundance: NA
d_gene: NA
CDR3nt: TGTGCCAGCAGCTTAGCGGCCGGGTGCGGCTACACCTTC
CDR3aa: CASSLAAGCGYTF

j_gene: TRBJ2-3
v_gene: TRBV4-2
abundance: NA
d_gene: TRBD2
CDR3nt: TGTGCCAGCAGCCAAGAGGGTAGCGGGACTTCGGGTGATACGCAGTATTTT
CDR3aa: CASSQEGSGTSGDTQYF

j_gene: TRBJ2-7
v_gene: TRBV7-9
abundance: once
d_gene: TRBD2
CDR3nt: TGTGCCAGCAGCTTCCCCGGGACTAGCGGGGGCGAGCAGTACTTC
CDR3aa: CASSFPGTSGGEQYF

j_gene: TRBJ1-2
v_gene: TRBV29-1
abundance: NA
d_gene: NA
CDR3nt: TGCAGCGTTGAGGGGCTTAGTTCTCAAGGCTACACCTTC
CDR3aa: CSVEGLSSQGYTF

j_gene: TRBJ1-5
v_gene: TRBV28
abundance: NA
d_gene: NA
CDR3nt: TGTGCCAGCAGTATCCTCGGACAGAGCAATCAGCCCCAGCATTTT
CDR3aa: CASSILGQSNQPQHF

j_gene: TRBJ2-7
v_gene: TRBV5-6
abundance: NA
d_gene: TRBD2
CDR3nt: TGTGCCAGCAGCTTGGGTCCGACTAGCGCCTCCTACGAGCAGTACTTC
CDR3aa: CASSLGPTSASYEQYF

j_gene: TRBJ1-2
v_gene: TRBV28
abundance: NA
d_gene: NA
CDR3nt: TGTGCCAGCAATCCCGGGGGAGGGGGAGCTAACTATGGCTACACCTTC
CDR3aa: CASNPGGGGANYGYTF

j_gene: TRBJ1-1
v_gene: TRBV6-1
abundance: few
d_gene: NA
CDR3nt: TGTGCCAGCAGTGACAGGCGCGAAGCTTTCTTT
CDR3aa: CASSDRREAFF

j_gene: TRBJ2-7
v_gene: TRBV25-1
abundance: NA
d_gene: NA
CDR3nt: TGTGCCAGTACAGGGTATCTGCACGAGCAGTACTTC
CDR3aa: CASTGYLHEQYF